The present TCR beta chain was sequenced within a study of cytomegalovirus exposure and HLA in healthy donors. Study-level points and caveats: Based on reports, TCR beta sequences accurately predicted HLA-A and HLA-B alleles for most subjects.

As to this clone: As yet, its antigen is unknown.

The CDR3 contains 18 residues. CDR1 and CDR2 from the germline V gene are SQVTM and ANQGSEA. Trimming removed 1 base from V and 2 bases from J; junction bases left unmatched: 11. Nominally healthy donors provided the samples, though records likely missed some immune exposures. PCR amplification relied on 60 Vbeta primers (plus 13 Jbeta primers). Assay used: immunoSEQ multiplex PCR; TCRdb lists only in-frame clones, some missing. The sample totals 100,000 to 150,000 clones; its top ten clones hold approximately 1.7%. The specimen was PBMCs. This chain uses TRBV29-1 with TRBJ2-3; 11 nucleotides match TRBD2. This receptor was identified in a woman aged 40 to 49 in good health and CMV-seropositive. CDR3 sequence (DNA): TGCAGCGTTGAAGGGACTAGCGGGTTCTCGGCACACACAGATACGCAGTATTTT. Protein sequence: CSVEGTSGFSAHTDTQYF.